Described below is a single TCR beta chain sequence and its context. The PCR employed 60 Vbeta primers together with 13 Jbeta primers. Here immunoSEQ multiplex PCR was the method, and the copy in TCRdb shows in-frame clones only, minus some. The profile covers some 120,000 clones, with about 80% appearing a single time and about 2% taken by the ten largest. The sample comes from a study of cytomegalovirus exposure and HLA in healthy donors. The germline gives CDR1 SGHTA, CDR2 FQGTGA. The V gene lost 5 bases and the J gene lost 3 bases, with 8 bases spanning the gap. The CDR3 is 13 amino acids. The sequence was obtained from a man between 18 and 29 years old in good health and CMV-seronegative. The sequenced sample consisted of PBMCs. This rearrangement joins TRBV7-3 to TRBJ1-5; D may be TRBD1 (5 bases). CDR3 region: CASSRTHNQPQHF. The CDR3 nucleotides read TGTGCCAGCAGCCGGACACACAATCAGCCCCAGCATTTT. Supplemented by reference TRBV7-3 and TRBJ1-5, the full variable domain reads GAGVSQTPSNKVTEKGKYVELRCDPISGHTALYWYRQSLGQGPEFLIYFQGTGAADDSGLPNDRFFAVRPEGSVSTLKIQRTERGDSAVYLCASSRTHNQPQHFGDGTRLSIL.